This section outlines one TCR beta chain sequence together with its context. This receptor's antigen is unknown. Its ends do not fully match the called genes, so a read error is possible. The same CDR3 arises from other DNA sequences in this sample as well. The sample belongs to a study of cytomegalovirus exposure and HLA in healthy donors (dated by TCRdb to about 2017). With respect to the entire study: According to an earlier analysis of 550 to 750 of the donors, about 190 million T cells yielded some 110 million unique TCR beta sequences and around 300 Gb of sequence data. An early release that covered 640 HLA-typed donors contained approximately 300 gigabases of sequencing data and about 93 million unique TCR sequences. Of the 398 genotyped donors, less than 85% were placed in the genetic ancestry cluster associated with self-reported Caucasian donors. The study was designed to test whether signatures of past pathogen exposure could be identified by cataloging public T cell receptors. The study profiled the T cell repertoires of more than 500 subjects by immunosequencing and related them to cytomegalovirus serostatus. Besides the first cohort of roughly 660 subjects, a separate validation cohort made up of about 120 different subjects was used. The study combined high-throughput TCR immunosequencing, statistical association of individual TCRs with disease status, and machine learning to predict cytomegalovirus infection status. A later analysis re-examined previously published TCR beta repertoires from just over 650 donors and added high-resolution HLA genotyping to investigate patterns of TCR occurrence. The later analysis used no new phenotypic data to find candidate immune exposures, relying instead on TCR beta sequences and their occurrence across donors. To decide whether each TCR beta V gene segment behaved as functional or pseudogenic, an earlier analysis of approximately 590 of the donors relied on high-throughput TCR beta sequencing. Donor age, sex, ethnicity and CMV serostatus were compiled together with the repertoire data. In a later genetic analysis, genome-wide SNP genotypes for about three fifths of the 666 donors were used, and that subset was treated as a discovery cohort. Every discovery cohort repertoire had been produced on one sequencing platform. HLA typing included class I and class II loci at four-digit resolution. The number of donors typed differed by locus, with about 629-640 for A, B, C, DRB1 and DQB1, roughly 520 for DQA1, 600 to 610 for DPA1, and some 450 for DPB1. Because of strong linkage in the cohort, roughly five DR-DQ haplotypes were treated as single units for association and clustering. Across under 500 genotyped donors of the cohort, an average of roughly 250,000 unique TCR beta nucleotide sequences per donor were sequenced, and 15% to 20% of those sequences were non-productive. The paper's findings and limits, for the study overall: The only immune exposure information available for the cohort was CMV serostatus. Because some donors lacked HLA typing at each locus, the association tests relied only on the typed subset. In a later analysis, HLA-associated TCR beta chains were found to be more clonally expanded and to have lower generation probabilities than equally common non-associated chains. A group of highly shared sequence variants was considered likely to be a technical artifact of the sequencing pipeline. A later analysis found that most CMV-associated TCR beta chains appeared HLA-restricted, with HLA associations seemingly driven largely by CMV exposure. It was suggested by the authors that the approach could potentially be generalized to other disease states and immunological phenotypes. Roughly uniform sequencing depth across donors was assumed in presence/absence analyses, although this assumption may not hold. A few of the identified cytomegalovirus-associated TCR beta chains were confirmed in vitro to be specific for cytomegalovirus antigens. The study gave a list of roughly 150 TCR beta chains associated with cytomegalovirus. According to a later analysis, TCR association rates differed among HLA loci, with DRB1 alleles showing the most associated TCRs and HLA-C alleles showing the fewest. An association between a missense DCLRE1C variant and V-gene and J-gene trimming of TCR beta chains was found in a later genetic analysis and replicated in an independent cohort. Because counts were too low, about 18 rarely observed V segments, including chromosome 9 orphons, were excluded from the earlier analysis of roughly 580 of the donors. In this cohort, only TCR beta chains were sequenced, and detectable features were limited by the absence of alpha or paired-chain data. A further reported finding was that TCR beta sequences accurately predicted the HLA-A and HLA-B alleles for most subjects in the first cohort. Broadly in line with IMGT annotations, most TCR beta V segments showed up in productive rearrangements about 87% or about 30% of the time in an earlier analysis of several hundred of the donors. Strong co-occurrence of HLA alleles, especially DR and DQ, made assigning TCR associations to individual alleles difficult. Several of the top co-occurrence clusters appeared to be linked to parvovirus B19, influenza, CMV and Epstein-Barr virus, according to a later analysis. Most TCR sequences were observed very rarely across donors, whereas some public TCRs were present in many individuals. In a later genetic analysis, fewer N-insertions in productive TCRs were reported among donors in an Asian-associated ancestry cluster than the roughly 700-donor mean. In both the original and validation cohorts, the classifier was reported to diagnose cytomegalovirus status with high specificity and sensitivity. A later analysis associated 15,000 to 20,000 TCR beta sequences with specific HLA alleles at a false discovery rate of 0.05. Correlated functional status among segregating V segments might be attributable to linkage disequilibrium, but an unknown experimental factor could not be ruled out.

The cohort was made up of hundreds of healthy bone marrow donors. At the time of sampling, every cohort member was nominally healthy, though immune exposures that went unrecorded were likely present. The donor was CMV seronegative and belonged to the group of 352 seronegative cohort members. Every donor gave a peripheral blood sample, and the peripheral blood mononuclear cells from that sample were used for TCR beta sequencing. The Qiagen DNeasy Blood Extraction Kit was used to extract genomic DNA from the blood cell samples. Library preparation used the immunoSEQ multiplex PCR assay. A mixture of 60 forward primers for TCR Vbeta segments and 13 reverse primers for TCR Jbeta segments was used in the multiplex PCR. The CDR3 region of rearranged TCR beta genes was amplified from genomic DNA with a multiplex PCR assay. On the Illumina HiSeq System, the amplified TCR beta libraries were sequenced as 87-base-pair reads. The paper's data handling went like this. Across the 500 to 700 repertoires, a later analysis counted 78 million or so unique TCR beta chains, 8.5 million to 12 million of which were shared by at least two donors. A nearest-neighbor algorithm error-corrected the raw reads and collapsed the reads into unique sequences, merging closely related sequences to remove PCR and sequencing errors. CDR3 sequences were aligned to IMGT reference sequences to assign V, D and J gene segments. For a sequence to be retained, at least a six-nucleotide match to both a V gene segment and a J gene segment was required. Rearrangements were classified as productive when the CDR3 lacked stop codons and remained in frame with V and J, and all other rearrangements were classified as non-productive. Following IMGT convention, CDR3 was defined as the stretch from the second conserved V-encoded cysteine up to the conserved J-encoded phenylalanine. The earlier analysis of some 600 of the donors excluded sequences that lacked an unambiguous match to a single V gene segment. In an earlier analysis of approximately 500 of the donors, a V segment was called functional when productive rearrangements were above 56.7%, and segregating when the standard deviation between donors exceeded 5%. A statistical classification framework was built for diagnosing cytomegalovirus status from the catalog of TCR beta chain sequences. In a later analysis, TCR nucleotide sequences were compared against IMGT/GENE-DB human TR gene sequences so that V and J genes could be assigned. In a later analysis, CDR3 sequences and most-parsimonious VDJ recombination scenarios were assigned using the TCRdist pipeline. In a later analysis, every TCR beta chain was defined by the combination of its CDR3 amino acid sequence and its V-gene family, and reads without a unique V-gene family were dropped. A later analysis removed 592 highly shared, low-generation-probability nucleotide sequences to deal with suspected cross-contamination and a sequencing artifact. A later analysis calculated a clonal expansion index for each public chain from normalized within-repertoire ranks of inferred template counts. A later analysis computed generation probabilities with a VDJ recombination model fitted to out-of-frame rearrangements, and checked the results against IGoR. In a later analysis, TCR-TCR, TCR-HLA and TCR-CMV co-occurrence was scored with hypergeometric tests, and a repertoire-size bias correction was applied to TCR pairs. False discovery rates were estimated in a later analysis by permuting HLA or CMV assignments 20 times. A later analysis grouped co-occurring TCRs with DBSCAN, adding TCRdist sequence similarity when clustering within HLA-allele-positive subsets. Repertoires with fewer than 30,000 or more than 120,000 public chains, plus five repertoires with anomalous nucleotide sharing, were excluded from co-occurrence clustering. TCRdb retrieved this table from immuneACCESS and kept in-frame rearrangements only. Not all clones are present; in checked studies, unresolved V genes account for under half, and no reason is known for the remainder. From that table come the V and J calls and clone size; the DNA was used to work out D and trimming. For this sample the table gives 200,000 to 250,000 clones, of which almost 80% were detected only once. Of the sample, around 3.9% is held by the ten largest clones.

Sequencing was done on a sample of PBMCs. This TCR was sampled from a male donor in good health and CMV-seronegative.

CDR3 reads: CAIGGTGSYEQYF. The sequenced DNA is TGCGCCATCGGTGGGACAGGTTCCTACGAGCAGTACTTC. Here the chain combines TRBV10-3 and TRBJ2-7, with 8 bases aligning to TRBD1. Based on the germline V gene, the CDR1 and CDR2 sequences are ENHRY and SYGVKD. Measured from the cysteine to the phenylalanine, the CDR3 is 13 residues long. Only the CDR3 part of the read is kept: 39 bases, read in frame from the first base.